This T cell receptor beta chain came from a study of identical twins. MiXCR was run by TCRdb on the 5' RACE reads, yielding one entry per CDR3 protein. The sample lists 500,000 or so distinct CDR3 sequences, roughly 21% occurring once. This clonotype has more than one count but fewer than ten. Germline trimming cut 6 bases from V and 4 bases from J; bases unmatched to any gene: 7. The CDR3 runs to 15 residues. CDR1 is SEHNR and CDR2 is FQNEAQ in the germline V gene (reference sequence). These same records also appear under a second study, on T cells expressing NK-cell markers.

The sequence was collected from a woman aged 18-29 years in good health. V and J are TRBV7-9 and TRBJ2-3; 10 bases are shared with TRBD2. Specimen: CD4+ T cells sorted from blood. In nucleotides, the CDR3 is TGTGCCAGCAGGCCCACTAGCGGGACGGCAGATACGCAGTATTTT. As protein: CASRPTSGTADTQYF.